The 24 T cell receptor beta chains presented below share a single source sample, sequenced in a study of blood T cell repertoires in COVID-19. Clones were sequenced by immunoSEQ multiplex PCR, and TCRdb holds only the in-frame ones, with some missing. The table lists more than 110,000 clones, approximately 90% of them singletons. The sample taken for sequencing was PBMCs or T cells enriched from blood (not recorded which). The receptor set was obtained from a man aged 50-59 years who had recovered from COVID-19.

This clone was detected only once. The CDR3 DNA reads TGTGCCAGCAGTGATAGAGAGCAGTACGTC. Amino acids: CASSDREQYV. V is TRBV6-7 and J is TRBJ2-7; D remains ambiguous. TRBV6-7 is an ORF, with its function uncertain. The V and J ends lost 5 bases and 7 bases respectively, with 6 bases between them. This CDR3 spans 10 amino acids.

The rearrangement links TRBV12-2 to TRBJ2-3; no DNA check was done on the table's D call, TRBD1. TRBV12-2 is a pseudogene locus. This CDR3 has 18 amino acids. DNA for the CDR3: TGTGCAAGTCGCTCCACCAGACAGGGTTACGCTAGCACAGATACGCAGTATTTT. It specifies CASRSTRQGYASTDTQYF.

The chain combines TRBV4-1 with TRBJ2-5; 9 bases agree with TRBD2. Germline values: CDR1 MGHRA, CDR2 YSYEKL. This CDR3 contains 17 residues. V was pared by 3 bases and J by 5 bases, with 13 bases of the junction left unmatched. This CDR3 reads CASSQQGGLAGRETQYF. Written as DNA, the CDR3 is TGCGCCAGCAGCCAGCAGGGGGGCCTAGCGGGGCGGGAGACCCAGTACTTC.

The CDR3 bases are TGTGCCAGCAGCTTGATGGGCCAGCCCCAGCATTTT. Translated: CASSLMGQPQHF. This sequence joins TRBV5-5 and TRBJ1-5, with unresolved D. Trimming removed 1 base from V and 7 bases from J, with 6 bases in between. Germline lookup yields CDR1 SGHKS and CDR2 YYEKEE (reference sequence). This CDR3 region has 12 residues.

The J gene is TRBJ1-5, the V gene TRBV7-6, with D perhaps matching TRBD1 (6 bases). The V end lost 1 base, the J end lost 3 bases, and 13 bases lay between the germline ends. The CDR3 covers 16 residues. The germline CDR1 and CDR2 sequences are SGHVS and FNYEAQ. This CDR3 reads CASSLGVDSSNQPQHF. In DNA, the CDR3 is TGTGCCAGCAGCTTAGGGGTGGACAGCTCCAATCAGCCCCAGCATTTT.

This clone was counted a few times. Written as DNA, the CDR3 is TGTGCCAGCTCACCAGGACTAGCGGGAGTCACCGGGGAGCTGTTTTTT. It is translated as CASSPGLAGVTGELFF. The V call is TRBV18, the J call TRBJ2-2, with 13 bases lining up with TRBD2. The J segment lost 4 bases and the V segment lost 2 bases, leaving 1 base of the junction unmatched. The CDR3 length is 16 residues. Germline CDR1 and CDR2: KGHSH and LQKENI.

The chain recombines TRBV5-6 with TRBJ2-7, with D unresolved. Per the germline V gene, CDR1 is SGHDT and CDR2 is YYEEEE. V lost 0 bases, J lost 4 bases, and 8 bases lay in between. This CDR3 comprises 13 residues. DNA of the CDR3: TGTGCCAGCAGCTTGGGGCGGATTTACGAGCAGTACGTC. Its translation is CASSLGRIYEQYV.

This clone was observed a single time. The V gene is TRBV7-9, the J gene TRBJ1-1; TRBD1 aligns across 7 bases. Germline CDR1 reads SEHNR; CDR2 reads FQNEAQ (reference sequence). This CDR3 has 13 residues. With 4 bases clipped from V and 7 bases from J, the junction kept 6 bases outside the gene matches. CDR3 bases: TGTGCCAGCAGCTCAAGACAGGGCGGTGAAGCTTTCTTT. Its protein is CASSSRQGGEAFF.

This chain uses TRBV19 with TRBJ1-1; 9 bases line up with TRBD1. The V gene's germline CDR1 is LNHDA and CDR2 SQIVND (reference sequence). CDR3 length equals 12 residues. Trimming took 3 bases from V and 11 from J; bases not matched to a gene: 4. The CDR3, as DNA: TGTGCCAGTAGTATGGACAGGGGATCGGCTTTCTTT. Protein product: CASSMDRGSAFF. The full variable domain, completed using reference TRBV19 and TRBJ1-1, is DGGITQSPKYLFRKEGQNVTLSCEQNLNHDAMYWYRQDPGQGLRLIYYSQIVNDFQKGDIAEGYSVSREKKESFPLTVTSAQKNPTAFYLCASSMDRGSAFFGQGTRLTVV.

The chain is built from TRBV15 and TRBJ1-3; D remains unclear. Germline V gene sequence: CDR1 LNHNV, CDR2 YYDKDF (reference sequence). The CDR3 is 16 residues long. Trimming took off 8 bases at V and 0 bases at J, with 17 bases between the two ends. The CDR3 loop is CATGKRGTPSGNTIYF. For the CDR3, the DNA is TGTGCCACCGGCAAAAGAGGAACCCCCTCTGGAAACACCATATATTTT.

V usage is TRBV6-1 and J usage is TRBJ2-7; TRBD1 matches 8 bases. J lost 7 bases, V lost 5 bases, and 13 bases had no gene match. Looked up from germline, CDR1 is MNHNS and CDR2 is SASEGT. This CDR3 contains 15 residues. The CDR3 region has the DNA TGTGCCAGCAGTAAGGCGGGGCAGGGGGCAATGGAGCAGTACGTC. Encoded protein: CASSKAGQGAMEQYV.

The rearrangement joins TRBV28 to TRBJ1-1; D might be TRBD1 (5 bases). Germline V gene sequence: CDR1 MDHEN, CDR2 SYDVKM. This CDR3 region has 16 residues. V lost 4 bases to trimming and J lost 1 base, with 16 bases between them. CDR3 in DNA: TGTGCCAGCAGTTCCTCCCGAAGGGGCAAGAACACTGAAGCTTTCTTT. Translation: CASSSSRRGKNTEAFF.

V gene TRBV19 combines with J gene TRBJ1-1; 9 bases map to TRBD1. The CDR3 is 13 amino acids. Trimming cost V 6 bases and J 5 bases; bases outside gene matches: 4. The germline V gene encodes CDR1 LNHDA and CDR2 SQIVND (reference sequence). The CDR3 spells CASSHGQGTEAFF. The CDR3 DNA follows: TGTGCCAGTAGCCATGGACAGGGGACTGAAGCTTTCTTT.

CDR3 DNA sequence: TGTGCCAGCAGCGTAGAGAGTAGCAATCAGCCCCAGCATTTT. It encodes CASSVESSNQPQHF. This chain links TRBV9 with TRBJ1-5; D unclear. The CDR3 runs to 14 residues. The V gene lost 0 bases and the J gene lost 0 bases, with 4 bases spanning the gap. Germline V lookup: CDR1 SGDLS, CDR2 YYNGEE.

This chain joins TRBV7-3 and TRBJ2-3; D possibly corresponds to TRBD2 (5 bases). Trimming removed 2 bases at V and 3 bases at J, with 9 bases between. The CDR3 is 14 residues long. From germline, CDR1 is SGHTA and CDR2 FQGTGA. As DNA, the CDR3 is TGTGCCAGCAGCTTAGACGGGATTACAGATACGCAGTATTTT. It codes for CASSLDGITDTQYF.

V is TRBV27 and J is TRBJ1-6, with a possible D match to TRBD1 (5 bases). Germline V gene lookup returns CDR1 MNHEY and CDR2 SMNVEV (reference sequence). This CDR3 spans 14 amino acids. The V and J ends lost 2 bases and 9 bases respectively, with 11 bases between them. This CDR3 reads CASSLRGAVSPLHF. In DNA form, the CDR3 reads TGTGCCAGCAGTTTACGCGGGGCGGTTTCACCCCTCCACTTT.

This clone was observed a single time. V gene TRBV24-1 combines with J gene TRBJ2-1, with 11 bases lining up with TRBD2. Germline-derived CDR1 and CDR2 are KGHDR and SFDVKD. J gave up 8 bases and V 10 bases, and 6 bases lay outside the gene matches. There are 13 residues in the CDR3. CDR3 in DNA: TGTGCCACAGCCCGACTAGCGGGGCATGAGCAGTTCTTC. Its protein is CATARLAGHEQFF.

The chain is built from TRBV24-1 and TRBJ1-5; TRBD1 might be the D (5 bases). This CDR3 has 15 amino acids. CDR1 KGHDR and CDR2 SFDVKD come from the germline V gene. V lost 3 bases, J lost 9 bases, and 17 bases lay in between. In nucleotides, the CDR3 is TGTGCCACCAGTGATACCCAGTCGACTGGGGCGCCCCAGCATTTT. Translating it yields CATSDTQSTGAPQHF.

J is TRBJ1-1 and V is TRBV5-1; no firm D call. Trimming stripped 0 bases from V and 0 bases from J, with 9 bases between. CDR1 SGHRS and CDR2 YFSETQ come from the germline V gene. The CDR3 is 15 amino acids. As DNA, the CDR3 is TGCGCCAGCAGCTTGGATGGAGGAGTGAACACTGAAGCTTTCTTT. It codes for CASSLDGGVNTEAFF.

J is TRBJ1-4 and V is TRBV2, with D maybe TRBD1 (5 bases). The ends were cut back, 3 bases at V and 5 bases at J, with 10 bases in the middle. Germline CDR1 SNHLY, CDR2 FYNNEI. The CDR3 length is 14 residues. In DNA, the CDR3 is TGTGCCAGCAGTGACAGGGATCGGAATGAAAAACTGTTTTTT. Residues: CASSDRDRNEKLFF. The variable domain in full, with the rest retrieved from reference TRBV2 and TRBJ1-4, is EPEVTQTPSHQVTQMGQEVILRCVPISNHLYFYWYRQILGQKVEFLVSFYNNEISEKSEIFDDQFSVERPDGSNFTLKIRSTKLEDSAMYFCASSDRDRNEKLFFGSGTQLSVL.

The chain recombines TRBV7-8 with TRBJ2-1; 8 positions match TRBD1. The CDR3 is 17 residues long. Germline V lookup: CDR1 SGHVS, CDR2 FQNEAQ. The ends lost 2 bases at V and 3 bases at J; junction bases unmatched: 9. As DNA, the CDR3 is TGTGCCAGCAGCTTAAGCCTCGGACAGGGCGGCTACAATGAGCAGTTCTTC. This codes for CASSLSLGQGGYNEQFF.

The chain links TRBV7-9 to TRBJ2-5; D call uncertain. Trimming shortened V by 5 bases and J by 2 bases, and 9 bases separated the two germline ends. Per germline, CDR1 SEHNR and CDR2 FQNEAQ (reference sequence). The CDR3 covers 13 residues. CDR3 residues: CASSRGWQETQYF. DNA for the CDR3: TGTGCCAGCAGCCGAGGATGGCAAGAGACCCAGTACTTC.

V usage is TRBV28 and J usage is TRBJ1-2; 7 positions match TRBD1. Germline CDR1 is MDHEN and CDR2 is SYDVKM. CDR3 length: 14 residues. Trimming removed 8 bases from V and 5 bases from J; junction bases left unmatched: 11. CDR3 nucleotides: TGTGCCAGCGCTAGACAGGGACCACCATATGGCTACACCTTC. Protein sequence: CASARQGPPYGYTF.

This clone was seen more than once but under ten times. The V and J genes are TRBV18 and TRBJ1-4; D uncertain. Germline lookup yields CDR1 KGHSH and CDR2 LQKENI. The CDR3 length is 14 residues. V lost 3 bases and J 5 bases, leaving 10 bases between the germline ends. CDR3 residues: CASSPRAINEKLFF. Here the CDR3 DNA reads TGTGCCAGCTCACCCCGCGCCATCAATGAAAAACTGTTTTTT.